The 21 T cell receptor beta chains below come from one sample, sequenced in a study of T-cell memory formation after mild COVID-19. One entry per CDR3 protein, called by TCRdb with MiXCR from the 5' RACE reads. The sample contains some 450,000 distinct CDR3 sequences, 15% to 20% of which appear only once. Sequenced material: PBMCs or a T cell subset sorted from them (not recorded which). These TCRs come from an adult woman who had mild COVID-19 (a few samples of this study predate the infection). Cell type and time point are not known.

The rearrangement joins TRBV6-5 to TRBJ2-2; D gene uncertain. The V end was cut by 0 bases, the J end by 0 bases, with 5 bases between. This CDR3 contains 15 residues. Germline CDR1 reads MNHEY; CDR2 reads SVGAGI. The CDR3 protein is CASSYSDTNTGELFF. The CDR3 bases are TGTGCCAGCAGTTACTCGGATACGAACACCGGGGAGCTGTTTTTT.

The chain carries TRBV7-9 and TRBJ2-1, with D unclear. V was clipped by 5 bases and J by 8 bases, with 16 bases between them. The CDR3 is 14 residues long. Germline V gene lookup returns CDR1 SEHNR and CDR2 FQNEAQ (reference sequence). The CDR3 is CASSPSGWSDEQFF. The DNA of the CDR3 is TGTGCCAGCAGCCCTAGTGGCTGGTCGGATGAGCAGTTCTTC. Variable domain in full (rest from reference TRBV7-9 and TRBJ2-1): DTGVSQNPRHKITKRGQNVTFRCDPISEHNRLYWYRQTLGQGPEFLTYFQNEAQLEKSRLLSDRFSAERPKGSFSTLEIQRTEQGDSAMYLCASSPSGWSDEQFFGPGTRLTVL.

V is TRBV4-1 and J is TRBJ2-7; the match to TRBD2 covers 8 bases. Germline trimming cut 1 base from V and 1 base from J; bases unmatched to any gene: 6. The germline V gene encodes CDR1 MGHRA and CDR2 YSYEKL. The CDR3 totals 16 residues. This CDR3 reads CASSQGLGTSSYEQYF. The DNA of the CDR3 is TGCGCCAGCAGCCAAGGCCTGGGGACTAGTTCCTACGAGCAGTACTTC.

This clonotype was counted between two and nine times. The J gene is TRBJ2-5, the V gene TRBV7-2; no reliable D call. Looked up from germline, CDR1 is SGHTA and CDR2 is FQGNSA. The V end was cut by 6 bases, the J end by 1 base, with 12 bases between. The CDR3 contains 14 residues. The CDR3 region is CASSPANTQETQYF. DNA for the CDR3: TGTGCCAGCAGTCCGGCAAACACCCAAGAGACCCAGTACTTC. Drawing the rest from reference TRBV7-2 and TRBJ2-5, the complete variable domain is GAGVSQSPSNKVTEKGKDVELRCDPISGHTALYWYRQSLGQGLEFLIYFQGNSAPDKSGLPSDRFSAERTGGSVSTLTIQRTQQEDSAVYLCASSPANTQETQYFGPGTRLLVL.

The rearrangement uses TRBV6-2 or TRBV6-3 and TRBJ2-7; no clear D. Trimming pared 0 bases from V and 3 bases from J, leaving 15 bases between. Germline CDR1 is MNHEY and CDR2 is SVGEGT. CDR3 length: 16 amino acids. This chain's CDR3 is CASSYSAKTYFYEQYF. The CDR3 bases are TGTGCCAGCAGTTACTCGGCAAAAACCTACTTCTACGAGCAGTACTTC.

This clonotype was detected a few times. The V call is TRBV29-1, the J call TRBJ2-3; TRBD1 is a possible D gene (5 bases). The V gene's germline CDR1 is SQVTM and CDR2 ANQGSEA. Trimming left V 7 bases short and J 4 bases short, with 12 bases between. CDR3 size: 12 residues. CDR3 coding DNA: TGCAGCGCTGACAGTATGGCAGATACGCAGTATTTT. It is translated as CSADSMADTQYF.

The gene calls are TRBV29-1 and TRBJ2-1, with 10 bases matching TRBD2. Germline values: CDR1 SQVTM, CDR2 ANQGSEA. The CDR3 length is 15 residues. V shed 3 bases, J shed 1 base, and the junction held 3 bases outside the gene matches. The CDR3 loop reads CSVDGLADSYNEQFF. The DNA for the CDR3 is TGCAGCGTTGATGGACTAGCGGATTCCTACAATGAGCAGTTCTTC.

The chain couples TRBV5-1 to TRBJ2-5; 9 bases agree with TRBD1. The CDR3 has 14 residues. The germline V gene encodes CDR1 SGHRS and CDR2 YFSETQ. V gave up 3 bases and J gave up 3 bases; unmatched junction bases: 3. CDR3 protein: CASSSWTGEETQYF. DNA for the CDR3: TGCGCCAGCAGCTCCTGGACAGGGGAAGAGACCCAGTACTTC.

The V and J genes are TRBV7-9 and TRBJ1-2, with D possibly TRBD1 on 5 matching bases. Trimming removed 10 bases from V and 4 bases from J, with 16 bases in between. In germline, CDR1 is SEHNR, CDR2 FQNEAQ (reference sequence). This CDR3 region has 13 residues. The CDR3 region has the DNA TGTGCCATTAATTTTGGTAGGGGCTATGGCTACACCTTC. This codes for CAINFGRGYGYTF.

Only a few counts were recorded for this clonotype. The chain employs TRBV6-2 or TRBV6-3 and TRBJ2-2, with D possibly matching TRBD1 (5 bases). The ends were cut back, 5 bases at V and 5 bases at J, with 9 bases in the middle. This CDR3 contains 13 residues. Germline V gene data show CDR1 as MNHEY and CDR2 as SVGEGT. The chain's CDR3 is CASSKGLTGELFF. The CDR3 DNA reads TGTGCCAGCAGTAAGGGGCTAACCGGGGAGCTGTTTTTT.

The table lists this clonotype with a few counts. The chain combines TRBV5-5 with TRBJ1-1, with D perhaps TRBD1 (5 bases). The CDR3 spans 14 residues. V was pared by 6 bases and J by 2 bases, with 14 bases between. Germline CDR1 SGHKS, CDR2 YYEKEE (reference sequence). The CDR3 bases are TGTGCCAGCATCAGACAGATAGATAACACTGAAGCTTTCTTT. It is translated as CASIRQIDNTEAFF. Combining the CDR3 with reference TRBV5-5 and TRBJ1-1 gives the whole variable domain DAGVTQSPTHLIKTRGQQVTLRCSPISGHKSVSWYQQVLGQGPQFIFQYYEKEERGRGNFPDRFSARQFPNYSSELNVNALLLGDSALYLCASIRQIDNTEAFFGQGTRLTVV.

The chain carries TRBV12-3 or TRBV12-4 and TRBJ2-7; D is tentatively TRBD1 or TRBD2 (5 bases each). V was shortened by 4 bases and J by 3 bases, with 10 bases between the two germline ends. The CDR3 loop spans 13 amino acids. The CDR3 nucleotides are TGTGCCAGCAGTTCGGGACGGGTCTACGAGCAGTACTTC. Translating gives CASSSGRVYEQYF.

There are a few counts of this clonotype. V is TRBV5-1 and J is TRBJ2-7, with TRBD2 matching 14 bases. The CDR3 runs to 17 residues. CDR1 is SGHRS and CDR2 is YFSETQ in the germline V gene. With 4 bases clipped from V and 0 bases from J, the junction kept 6 bases outside the gene matches. The CDR3 sequence: CASSRTSGRSNSYEQYF. CDR3 in DNA: TGCGCCAGCAGCCGGACTAGCGGGAGGTCTAACTCCTACGAGCAGTACTTC.

The V and J genes are TRBV7-2 and TRBJ2-7, with a tentative D call TRBD1 (5 bases). V lost 1 base and J 7 bases, leaving 29 bases between the germline ends. Per the germline V gene, CDR1 is SGHTA and CDR2 is FQGNSA. CDR3 length: 19 residues. The CDR3 is CASSLGPKTAGLPSWEQYF. The CDR3 DNA reads TGTGCCAGCAGCTTAGGCCCCAAGACAGCAGGGCTTCCTTCCTGGGAGCAGTACTTC.

This clonotype was observed once. The V and J genes are TRBV12-3 or TRBV12-4 and TRBJ2-1, with TRBD2 matching over 9 bases. The CDR3 spans 16 residues. The trim removed 5 bases at V and 6 bases at J, leaving 11 bases unmatched. As DNA, the CDR3 is TGTGCCAGCAGTCTCGGGACTAGCCTTTACCCCAATGAGCAGTTCTTC. This sequence encodes CASSLGTSLYPNEQFF.

The J gene is TRBJ2-7, the V gene TRBV7-9; 9 bases line up with TRBD1. V lost 5 bases and J lost 3; bases outside the gene matches: 20. From germline, CDR1 is SEHNR and CDR2 FQNEAQ (reference sequence). CDR3 size: 19 residues. In DNA, the CDR3 is TGTGCCAGCAGCACACAGCCGGGACAGGGCACACCTTACGGCTACGAGCAGTACTTC. It codes for CASSTQPGQGTPYGYEQYF. The entire variable domain, with the rest obtained from reference TRBV7-9 and TRBJ2-7, is as follows: DTGVSQNPRHKITKRGQNVTFRCDPISEHNRLYWYRQTLGQGPEFLTYFQNEAQLEKSRLLSDRFSAERPKGSFSTLEIQRTEQGDSAMYLCASSTQPGQGTPYGYEQYFGPGTRLTVT.

This clonotype occurred a few times. This rearrangement joins TRBV27 to TRBJ2-3; D is undetermined. Trimming removed 3 bases at V and 0 bases at J, with 7 bases between. Germline values: CDR1 MNHEY, CDR2 SMNVEV (reference sequence). The CDR3 covers 14 residues. DNA for the CDR3: TGTGCCAGCAGTTTGTTTACTAGCACAGATACGCAGTATTTT. Amino acids: CASSLFTSTDTQYF.

This clonotype showed up just a few times. This sequence joins TRBV4-1 and TRBJ1-1, with D perhaps matching TRBD1 (6 bases). The length of the CDR3 is 14 residues. The V and J ends lost 8 bases and 5 bases respectively, with 18 bases between them. The germline V gene encodes CDR1 MGHRA and CDR2 YSYEKL. CDR3 amino acids: CASEPLHRGTEAFF. The CDR3, as DNA: TGCGCCAGCGAACCCCTTCATAGGGGGACTGAAGCTTTCTTT.

This chain connects TRBV27 to TRBJ2-7; 7 bases match TRBD1. Germline CDR1 and CDR2: MNHEY and SMNVEV (reference sequence). The junction had 7 bases not matched to a gene; V was cut back by 6 bases and J by 2 bases. This CDR3 is built from 14 residues. The CDR3 protein is CASRRQGLTYEQYF. The CDR3 nucleotides are TGTGCCAGCAGGCGACAGGGCCTTACCTACGAGCAGTACTTC.

The chain joins TRBV14 to TRBJ2-3; D call uncertain. Trimming shortened V by 4 bases and J by 1 base, and 15 bases separated the two germline ends. CDR1 and CDR2 from the germline V gene are SGHDN and FVKESK. This CDR3 spans 16 amino acids. CDR3 protein: CASSPSRHPGTDTQYF. In nucleotides, the CDR3 is TGTGCCAGCAGCCCTTCACGGCATCCGGGCACAGATACGCAGTATTTT.

This clonotype was seen more than once but under ten times. The gene calls are TRBV24-1 and TRBJ2-1; D is ambiguous. This CDR3 contains 13 residues. Germline-derived CDR1 and CDR2 are KGHDR and SFDVKD. V lost 1 base, J lost 6 bases, and 6 bases lay in between. The DNA of the CDR3 is TGTGCCACCAGTGATTTAGGGCCCAATGAGCAGTTCTTC. Protein: CATSDLGPNEQFF.